This T cell receptor beta chain was sequenced during a study of immune characterization of retroperitoneal liposarcoma. Germline CDR1 and CDR2: MNHNS and SASEGT. Trimming removed 5 bases from V and 13 bases from J, with 21 bases in between. This CDR3 is 14 amino acids long. MiXCR was run by TCRdb on the PCR reads, yielding one entry per CDR3 protein. The repertoire consists of around 7,000 distinct CDR3 sequences, with around 28% occurring once and the leading ten covering less than 50%. The specimen sequenced was blood. The receptor was derived from a male donor with retroperitoneal liposarcoma. The chain carries TRBV6-1 and TRBJ2-1; D is uncertain. This CDR3 is CASSPTYSQETQFF. Here the CDR3 DNA reads TGTGCCAGCAGTCCTACATATTCCCAAGAGACCCAGTTCTTC.